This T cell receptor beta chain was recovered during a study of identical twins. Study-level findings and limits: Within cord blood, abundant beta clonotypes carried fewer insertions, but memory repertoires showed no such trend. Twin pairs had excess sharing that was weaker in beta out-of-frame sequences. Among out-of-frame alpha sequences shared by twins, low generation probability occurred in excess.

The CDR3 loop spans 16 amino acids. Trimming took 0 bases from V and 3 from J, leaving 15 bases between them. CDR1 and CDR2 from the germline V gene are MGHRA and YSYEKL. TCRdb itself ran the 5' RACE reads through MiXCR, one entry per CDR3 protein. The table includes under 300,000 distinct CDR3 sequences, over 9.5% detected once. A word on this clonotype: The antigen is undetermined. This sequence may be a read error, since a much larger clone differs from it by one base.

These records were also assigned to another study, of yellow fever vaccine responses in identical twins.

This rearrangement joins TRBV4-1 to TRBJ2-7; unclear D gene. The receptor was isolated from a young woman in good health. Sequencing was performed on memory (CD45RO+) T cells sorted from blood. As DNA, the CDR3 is TGCGCCAGCAGCCAAGAGTCGAGGACGATTATCTACGAGCAGTACTTC. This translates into CASSQESRTIIYEQYF.